This T cell receptor beta chain derives from a study of spatial heterogeneity in lung cancer. This clonotype has a count of ten or more. Per the germline V gene, CDR1 is DFQATT and CDR2 is SNEGSKA (reference sequence). This CDR3 has 11 amino acids. The germline V and J ends were trimmed by 3 bases and 12 bases, with 12 bases remaining between them. Time point meaning: sample taken at primary tumor resection. The study sequenced unsorted whole RNA from tumor, nontumor lung or frozen PBMC. Every molecule of TCR cDNA had its own unique molecular identifier. TCRdb ran MiXCR on the 5' RACE reads and lists one entry per CDR3 protein. The sample lists around 87,000 distinct CDR3 sequences; around 12% were seen once.

This TCR came from a male donor with early-stage non-small cell lung cancer. The rearrangement uses TRBV20-1 and TRBJ2-1; D ambiguous. This specimen consisted of PBMCs, obtained at surgery. The DNA of the CDR3 is TGCAGTGCTAGGGAATCTCCTTGGCAGTTCTTC. The encoded protein is CSARESPWQFF.